The 26 T cell receptor beta chains below all came from one sample that was sequenced in a study of T cells expressing NK-cell markers. TCRdb reanalyzed the 5' RACE reads, giving one entry per CDR3 protein sequence and no DNA. The listing contains some 110,000 distinct CDR3 sequences. What was sequenced was blood T cells: a sorted CD56 or NKG2C T cell subset, CD4+ or CD8+ T cells, or bulk PBMC T cells (not recorded which). The receptors here all came from a woman aged 18 to 75 in good health.

The chain carries TRBV6-6 and TRBJ1-2. This CDR3 is 11 amino acids long. Germline V CDR1 and CDR2: MNHNY, SVGAGI (reference sequence). The CDR3 loop is CASSHTGGYTF.

This chain uses TRBV6-5 with TRBJ2-3; TCRdb returns TRBD2, unconfirmable since there is no DNA. CDR1 and CDR2 from the germline V gene are MNHEY and SVGAGI. This CDR3 has 16 residues. CDR3 residues: CASSYSTGLEGDTQYF.

The rearrangement links TRBV20-1 to TRBJ2-2; TCRdb reports TRBD1, a call that lacks DNA to check it against. The CDR3 is 14 amino acids. Germline V CDR1 and CDR2: DFQATT, SNEGSKA (reference sequence). CDR3 sequence reads: CSANLRQWPGELFF.

This chain connects TRBV11-1 to TRBJ2-3; TCRdb calls TRBD2, which cannot be checked without DNA. CDR1 SGHAT and CDR2 FQDESV come from the germline V gene (reference sequence). The CDR3 covers 16 residues. The CDR3 loop is CASSVTSGSRADTQYF.

This rearrangement joins TRBV6-2 or TRBV6-3 to TRBJ1-1; TCRdb names TRBD1, which stays unverified in the absence of DNA. There are 15 residues in the CDR3. CDR1 MNHEY and CDR2 SVGEGT come from the germline V gene. The CDR3 loop reads CASSYSIGGNTEAFF.

This CDR3 is CASRSVGNTEAFF. The V call is TRBV7-8, the J call TRBJ1-1. The CDR3 runs 13 residues. CDR1 and CDR2 (germline): SGHVS, FQNEAQ. Combining the CDR3 with reference TRBV7-8 and TRBJ1-1 gives the whole variable domain GAGVSQSPRYKVAKRGQDVALRCDPISGHVSLFWYQQALGQGPEFLTYFQNEAQLDKSGLPSDRFFAERPEGSVSTLKIQRTQQEDSAVYLCASRSVGNTEAFFGQGTRLTVV.

The chain uses TRBV6-1 and TRBJ2-3; the D call from TCRdb, TRBD1, cannot be confirmed without DNA. Germline CDR1 MNHNS, CDR2 SASEGT. The CDR3 contains 16 residues. This CDR3 is CASSEGRGRAGDTQYF.

The rearrangement joins TRBV9 to TRBJ2-2; without DNA, the TCRdb call of TRBD1 cannot be checked. The CDR3 has 15 amino acids. Germline V gene lookup returns CDR1 SGDLS and CDR2 YYNGEE. The CDR3 reads CASSGGTEITGELFF.

J is TRBJ2-2 and V is TRBV9; checking the TCRdb D call of TRBD1 is not possible without DNA. The germline V gene encodes CDR1 SGDLS and CDR2 YYNGEE. This CDR3 contains 17 residues. The chain's CDR3 is CASSVVDRPFNTGELFF.

The chain links TRBV4-1 to TRBJ2-3. The CDR3 has 15 amino acids. From germline, CDR1 is MGHRA and CDR2 YSYEKL. CDR3 region: CASSQDLGSASTQYF.

This rearrangement joins TRBV4-1 to TRBJ2-7; TCRdb selects TRBD2, and the lack of DNA leaves this call unchecked. This CDR3 contains 15 residues. The V gene's germline CDR1 is MGHRA and CDR2 YSYEKL. This CDR3 reads CASSQEPSVLYEQYF.

V and J are TRBV10-3 and TRBJ2-7; TCRdb picks TRBD1, but there is no DNA to check that call. This CDR3 spans 13 amino acids. Looked up from germline, CDR1 is ENHRY and CDR2 is SYGVKD. The CDR3 loop is CAISRNNSYEQYF.

The V gene is TRBV6-2 or TRBV6-3, the J gene TRBJ2-7; there is no DNA to check the TCRdb D call of TRBD2. Germline CDR1 and CDR2: MNHEY and SVGEGT. The CDR3 covers 15 residues. The CDR3 reads CASRFGTSASYEQYF.

The V gene is TRBV27, the J gene TRBJ2-1; as DNA is missing, the TRBD1 call by TCRdb cannot be tested. The CDR3 loop spans 14 amino acids. Germline V gene data show CDR1 as MNHEY and CDR2 as SMNVEV (reference sequence). The CDR3: CASTLAGTGAPLFF.

The genes are TRBV9 and TRBJ2-1; with no DNA, the TCRdb D assignment of TRBD2 cannot be verified. Germline lookup yields CDR1 SGDLS and CDR2 YYNGEE. The CDR3 totals 12 residues. CDR3 amino acids: CASSPSGSDQFF.

The V gene is TRBV12-3 or TRBV12-4, the J gene TRBJ2-5. CDR3 length equals 14 residues. CDR3 loop: CASSLGSSQETQYF.

The chain combines TRBV11-2 with TRBJ2-4; TCRdb's D gene call, TRBD2, goes unchecked for lack of DNA. Germline V gene sequence: CDR1 SGHAT, CDR2 FQNNGV. The CDR3 totals 21 residues. CDR3 region: CASSLYFVRTGLAGRKNIQYF.

The chain employs TRBV5-6 and TRBJ2-3; TCRdb returns TRBD2, unconfirmable since there is no DNA. The CDR3 has 15 amino acids. Per germline, CDR1 SGHDT and CDR2 YYEEEE. The CDR3 protein is CASSLATRAADTQYF. Together with reference TRBV5-6 and TRBJ2-3, the CDR3 gives the full variable domain: DAGVTQSPTHLIKTRGQQVTLRCSPKSGHDTVSWYQQALGQGPQFIFQYYEEEERQRGNFPDRFSGHQFPNYSSELNVNALLLGDSALYLCASSLATRAADTQYFGPGTRLTVL.

V is TRBV20-1 and J is TRBJ1-1. The CDR3 loop spans 14 amino acids. Germline CDR1 and CDR2: DFQATT and SNEGSKA (reference sequence). CDR3 loop: CSARGLEGNTEAFF.

V usage is TRBV29-1 and J usage is TRBJ2-1; TCRdb's D call of TRBD1 is untestable without DNA. The CDR3 extends over 11 amino acids. Germline values: CDR1 SQVTM, CDR2 ANQGSEA. The CDR3 sequence is CSVLRVDEQFF.

V and J are TRBV12-3 or TRBV12-4 and TRBJ2-7. The CDR3 is made up of 14 amino acids. This chain's CDR3 is CASSLDPLGYEQYF.

The J gene is TRBJ2-7, the V gene TRBV18; TCRdb designates TRBD1, a call that cannot be tested without DNA. The CDR3 totals 17 residues. Germline values: CDR1 KGHSH, CDR2 LQKENI. The CDR3 reads CASSPGRGHGPSYEQYF.

The rearrangement uses TRBV30 and TRBJ1-6. This CDR3 is built from 13 residues. Germline V gives CDR1 GTSNPN, CDR2 SVGIG (reference sequence). CDR3 region: CAWSGYGNSPLHF.

V is TRBV29-1 and J is TRBJ2-1; the TCRdb D gene call, TRBD1, has no DNA to confirm it. CDR1 is SQVTM, CDR2 ANQGSEA, per germline. This CDR3 spans 12 amino acids. The CDR3 protein is CSAGTGGHEQFF.

The chain has TRBV5-6 and TRBJ2-3; TCRdb designates TRBD2, a call that cannot be tested without DNA. Germline CDR1 reads SGHDT; CDR2 reads YYEEEE. The length of the CDR3 is 17 residues. The CDR3 loop reads CASSFFGLAGRTDTQYF.

The chain recombines TRBV6-1 with TRBJ2-3; TCRdb designates TRBD1, a call that cannot be tested without DNA. This CDR3 is 16 amino acids long. Germline V lookup: CDR1 MNHNS, CDR2 SASEGT. CDR3 in amino acids: CASREETGRQGDTQYF.